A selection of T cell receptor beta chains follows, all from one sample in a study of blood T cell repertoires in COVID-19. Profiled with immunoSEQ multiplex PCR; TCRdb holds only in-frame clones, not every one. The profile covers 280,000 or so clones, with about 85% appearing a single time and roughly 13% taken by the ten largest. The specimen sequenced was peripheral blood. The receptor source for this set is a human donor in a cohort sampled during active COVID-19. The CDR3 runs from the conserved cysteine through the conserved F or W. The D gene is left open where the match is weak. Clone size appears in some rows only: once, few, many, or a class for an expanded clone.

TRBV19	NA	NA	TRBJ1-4	TGTGCCAGTAGTATGCCCCGGGGGGATGAAAAACTGTTTTTT	CASSMPRGDEKLFF
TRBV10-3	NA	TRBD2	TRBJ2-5	TGTGCCATCAGTGAGTCGGGACTAGCGGGAAGGGAGACCCAGTACTTC	CAISESGLAGRETQYF
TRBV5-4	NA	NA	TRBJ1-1	TGTGCCAGCACCCCTCGAGGGAACACTGAAGCTTTCTTT	CASTPRGNTEAFF
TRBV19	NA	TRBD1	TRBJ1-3	TGTGCCAGTAGTATCTCTCCAGGGGGCTCTGGAAACACCATATATTTT	CASSISPGGSGNTIYF
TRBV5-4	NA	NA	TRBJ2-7	TGTGCCAGCAGTCCTCCGGGTTCCTACGAGCAGTACTTC	CASSPPGSYEQYF
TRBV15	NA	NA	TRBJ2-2	TGTGCCACCAGCAGAGACTTGTCCGGGGAGCTGTTTTTT	CATSRDLSGELFF
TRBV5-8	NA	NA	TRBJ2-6	TGTGCCAGCAGCATGGGGAGCTCTGGGGCCAACGTCCTGACTTTC	CASSMGSSGANVLTF
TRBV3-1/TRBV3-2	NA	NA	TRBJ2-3	TGTGCCAGCAGCCAAGATATCGGCACAGATACGCAGTATTTT	CASSQDIGTDTQYF
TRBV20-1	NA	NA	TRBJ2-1	TGCAGTGCTAGTCCTAGCGCGAACTACAATGAGCAGTTCTTC	CSASPSANYNEQFF
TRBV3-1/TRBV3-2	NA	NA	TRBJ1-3	TGTGCCAGCAGCCAAGTTAGAAACACCATATATTTT	CASSQVRNTIYF
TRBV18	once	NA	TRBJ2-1	TGTGCCAGCTCACCACCAGTACTAGTTGTCTCCCTTACTGAGCAGTTCTTC	CASSPPVLVVSLTEQFF